The present T cell receptor beta chain was sequenced within a study of human T cells and chemical hapten exposure. As for the study in general: The upper back received 0.01% DPC by patch testing, with results read at 6 days.

The V and J ends lost 4 bases and 2 bases respectively, with 15 bases between them. The CDR3 is made up of 15 amino acids. Germline assignment: CDR1 SGHDN and CDR2 FVKESK. Within the library, unique molecular identifiers were attached to each individual cDNA molecule. MiXCR, applied by TCRdb to the RACE reads, yields one record per CDR3 protein. The table records 65,000 to 90,000 distinct CDR3 sequences, approximately 7% of them present only once. Ten or more counts support this clonotype. The time point is: patch test 2, 6 weeks after DPC sensitization. Specified treatment: therapeutic diphenylcyclopropenone sensitization with weekly scalp DPC.

Sequenced here: whole blood, sampled in connection with sensitization to the hapten diphenylcyclopropenone (DPC). The receptor's source is a woman aged 25 to 39 with alopecia areata. Some clones in this sample may be carry-over from other donors' samples. The chain is built from TRBV14 and TRBJ2-7, with D possibly being TRBD1 (6 bases). Here the CDR3 reads CASSRQEVGAYEQYF. CDR3 coding DNA: TGTGCCAGCAGCCGACAGGAGGTAGGGGCCTACGAGCAGTACTTC. Using reference TRBV14 and TRBJ2-7 for the parts outside the CDR3, the full variable domain is EAGVTQFPSHSVIEKGQTVTLRCDPISGHDNLYWYRRVMGKEIKFLLHFVKESKQDESGMPNNRFLAERTGGTYSTLKVQPAELEDSGVYFCASSRQEVGAYEQYFGPGTRLTVT.